The 17 T cell receptor beta chains given below trace back to one sample, sequenced in a study of blood T cell repertoires in COVID-19. Using immunoSEQ multiplex PCR, the repertoire was profiled, and TCRdb retains in-frame clones only, with some absent. This table holds 250,000 to 300,000 clones, roughly 85% found once. The specimen sequenced was peripheral blood. These receptors were taken from a woman aged 18-29 years with acute or convalescent COVID-19.

Concerning this clone itself: A read error is likely, as this CDR3 ends without the conserved phenylalanine or tryptophan. The chain couples TRBV29-1 to TRBJ1-2; D possibly corresponds to TRBD1 (5 bases). Germline CDR1 is SQVTM and CDR2 is ANQGSEA. The CDR3 consists of 12 residues. V shed 4 bases and J shed 2 bases, with 8 bases lying between them. The DNA of the CDR3 is TGCAGCGTTGTAAGGGACAACTATGGCTACACCCTC. This encodes CSVVRDNYGYTL.

The genes are TRBV12-3 or TRBV12-4 and TRBJ1-2; D is undetermined. The CDR3 loop spans 12 amino acids. Trimming took off 2 bases at V and 8 bases at J, with 9 bases between the two ends. CDR3 bases: TGTGCCAGCAGTTTATGGGCGAGAGGCTACACCTTC. It encodes CASSLWARGYTF.

This clone showed up just once. This chain links TRBV6-2 or TRBV6-3 with TRBJ1-4, with TRBD1 identical over 9 bases. J was trimmed by 7 bases and V by 5 bases; bases with no gene match: 5. The CDR3 is made up of 14 amino acids. The germline V gene has CDR1 MNHEY and CDR2 SVGEGT. The CDR3 region is CASSPGTGSEKLFF. CDR3 nucleotides: TGTGCCAGCAGTCCCGGGACAGGGAGTGAAAAACTGTTTTTT.

The gene calls are TRBV3-1 (or the pseudogene TRBV3-2) and TRBJ2-7; 9 bases are shared with TRBD1. V dropped 0 bases and J dropped 3; count of bases not matched to a gene: 9. Germline CDR1 and CDR2: LGHDT and YNNKEL (reference sequence). CDR3 size: 17 residues. CDR3 sequence reads: CASSQDERDRDHYEQYF. DNA for the CDR3: TGTGCCAGCAGCCAAGATGAGCGGGACAGGGACCACTACGAGCAGTACTTC.

This chain links TRBV14 with TRBJ1-2; 9 bases are shared with TRBD1. Per the germline V gene, CDR1 is SGHDN and CDR2 is FVKESK. V shed 6 bases and J 7 bases; nucleotides not matched to a gene: 12. The CDR3 length is 15 residues. The CDR3 DNA reads TGTGCCAGCAGGATGACGGGACAGGGAGGACGTGGCTACACCTTC. Amino acid sequence: CASRMTGQGGRGYTF.

The count of this clone is one. The CDR3: CASSYSHIAVSYEQYF. CDR3 bases: TGTGCCAGCAGTTACTCCCATATAGCCGTCTCCTACGAGCAGTACTTC. The chain joins TRBV6-5 to TRBJ2-7; the D is unclear. The CDR3 runs 16 residues. Per germline, CDR1 MNHEY and CDR2 SVGAGI. The V end was cut by 0 bases, the J end by 0 bases, with 12 bases between.

The V and J genes are TRBV5-1 and TRBJ1-2; D is perhaps TRBD1 (5 bases). V was cut by 0 bases and J by 14 bases, with 17 bases left in between. The CDR3 has 13 residues. CDR1 is SGHRS and CDR2 is YFSETQ in the germline V gene. CDR3 region: CASSLAPQDPKTF. The CDR3 nucleotides read TGCGCCAGCAGCTTGGCCCCACAGGACCCGAAGACCTTC.

This clone came up once. The chain carries TRBV6-6 and TRBJ1-1; D is perhaps TRBD1 (6 bases). The germline gives CDR1 MNHNY, CDR2 SVGAGI (reference sequence). V lost 7 bases to trimming and J lost 0 bases, with 12 bases between them. This CDR3 region has 14 residues. Written as DNA, the CDR3 is TGTGCCAGCAACTGGGGGCAGATGAACACTGAAGCTTTCTTT. Translated: CASNWGQMNTEAFF.

This clone was detected once. This chain links TRBV5-6 with TRBJ1-1, with D maybe TRBD1 (5 bases). Germline V gene sequence: CDR1 SGHDT, CDR2 YYEEEE. The CDR3 is 16 amino acids. V lost 2 bases and J lost 1, with 15 bases in between. The CDR3 DNA reads TGTGCCAGCAGCTTAAGACAGTCACATACGAACACTGAAGCTTTCTTT. Protein sequence: CASSLRQSHTNTEAFF.

In its sample, this clone was seen once. The genes are TRBV6-5 and TRBJ1-1; TRBD1 matches 8 bases. The CDR3 spans 15 residues. J gave up 2 bases and V 7 bases, and 9 bases lay outside the gene matches. CDR1 and CDR2 (germline): MNHEY, SVGAGI. The CDR3 region is CASKITGTGNTEAFF. CDR3 DNA sequence: TGTGCCAGCAAGATCACCGGGACAGGCAACACTGAAGCTTTCTTT.

This clone was detected a few times. The chain combines TRBV27 with TRBJ1-4; 7 bases are a match to TRBD1. Germline CDR1 and CDR2: MNHEY and SMNVEV (reference sequence). With 8 bases clipped from V and 5 bases from J, the junction kept 8 bases outside the gene matches. This CDR3 has 14 amino acids. The CDR3 nucleotides are TGTGCCAGCGCACCCGGGACAGTCAATGAAAAACTGTTTTTT. Its translation: CASAPGTVNEKLFF.

The rearrangement uses TRBV14 and TRBJ2-3; 7 bases match TRBD1. The ends lost 4 bases at V and 3 bases at J; junction bases unmatched: 7. Germline V gives CDR1 SGHDN, CDR2 FVKESK. The CDR3 length is 15 residues. The CDR3: CASSPTGAWTDTQYF. CDR3 DNA: TGTGCCAGCAGCCCTACAGGGGCCTGGACAGATACGCAGTATTTT.

CDR3 amino acids: CASSLESQGRHEQYF. The CDR3, as DNA: TGCGCCAGCAGCTTGGAAAGCCAGGGCCGTCACGAGCAGTACTTC. V is TRBV5-1 and J is TRBJ2-7; weak D call: TRBD1 (5 bases). The CDR3 totals 15 residues. Trimming pared 0 bases from V and 5 bases from J, leaving 15 bases between. Germline assignment: CDR1 SGHRS and CDR2 YFSETQ.

This chain connects TRBV5-1 to TRBJ2-7, with 9 bases matching TRBD1. The CDR3 has 16 residues. V shed 1 base and J 5 bases; nucleotides not matched to a gene: 10. Germline assignment: CDR1 SGHRS and CDR2 YFSETQ. The CDR3 protein is CASSLMTGGSLDEQYF. In DNA form, the CDR3 reads TGCGCCAGCAGCTTGATGACAGGGGGGAGCTTGGACGAGCAGTACTTC.

The chain couples TRBV7-2 to TRBJ1-2, with TRBD1 identical over 8 bases. The CDR3 length is 15 residues. V lost 5 bases, J lost 4 bases, and 9 bases stayed unmatched. In germline, CDR1 is SGHTA, CDR2 FQGNSA. The CDR3 sequence: CASSADRGFGYGYTF. The CDR3 nucleotides are TGTGCCAGCAGCGCTGACAGGGGTTTTGGCTATGGCTACACCTTC.

This clone was detected only a few times. The chain recombines TRBV5-1 with TRBJ1-6; D may be TRBD1 (5 bases). This CDR3 has 16 residues. V dropped 0 bases and J dropped 8 bases, with 15 bases sitting between them. In germline, CDR1 is SGHRS, CDR2 YFSETQ. In DNA, the CDR3 is TGCGCCAGCAGCTTGGAACGGACACTTATCGATTCACCCCTCCACTTT. The encoded protein is CASSLERTLIDSPLHF.

The chain has TRBV28 and TRBJ2-7; 8 bases agree with TRBD1. The CDR3 extends over 14 amino acids. In germline, CDR1 is MDHEN, CDR2 SYDVKM. The ends lost 6 bases at V and 4 bases at J; junction bases unmatched: 8. CDR3 residues: CASRTTGGSYEQYF. In DNA form, the CDR3 reads TGTGCCAGCAGAACTACAGGGGGTTCGTACGAGCAGTACTTC.